Listed here is a single T cell receptor (beta chain). Its antigen is not identified. TRB cDNA was prepared as libraries by UMI-labeled 5' RACE. One entry per CDR3 protein, without DNA, is what TCRdb gives after re-calling the 5' RACE reads. Its listing shows about 150,000 distinct CDR3 sequences. This sample was included in a study of CXCR3-negative and CXCR3-positive naive CD8 T cells. Study-wide results and limits: More hydrophobic TRB CDR3s were found in CXCR3-positive naive cells than in CXCR3-negative naive cells. Naive cells, whether CXCR3-negative or CXCR3-positive, had similar TRBV-TRBJ usage, while memory cells differed. Naive subsets were similarly diverse, while memory CD8+ repertoires were much less diverse. PBMCs showed partially decreased CXCR3 expression after cryopreservation, and most assays used fresh PBMCs.

The TCR was taken from a human donor in good health. Some clones in this sample may be carry-over from other donors' samples. Source material: naive CXCR3+ CD8+ T cells from blood. Indicated subset: CD45RO-CCR7+CD27+CD95- naive CD8+ T cells expressing CXCR3 (TNR3+).

CDR3 in amino acids: CASSQEEFERTGPGEQFF. The chain uses TRBV3-1 and TRBJ2-1; TCRdb reports TRBD1, a call that lacks DNA to check it against. There are 18 residues in the CDR3. Germline V CDR1 and CDR2: LGHDT, YNNKEL (reference sequence).